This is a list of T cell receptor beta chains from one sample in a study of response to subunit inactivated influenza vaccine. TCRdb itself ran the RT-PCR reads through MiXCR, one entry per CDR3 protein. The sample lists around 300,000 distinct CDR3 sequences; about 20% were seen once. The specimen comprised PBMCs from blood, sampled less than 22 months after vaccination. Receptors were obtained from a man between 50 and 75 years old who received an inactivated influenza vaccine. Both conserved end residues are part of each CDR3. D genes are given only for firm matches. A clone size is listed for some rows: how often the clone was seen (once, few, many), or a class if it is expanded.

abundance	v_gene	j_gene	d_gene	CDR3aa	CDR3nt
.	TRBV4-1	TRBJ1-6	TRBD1	CASSQAGTGLLRSSPLHF	TGCGCCAGCAGCCAAGCCGGGACAGGGCTCCTGCGGAGTTCACCCCTCCACTTT
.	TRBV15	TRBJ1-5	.	CATSREFYSNQPQHF	TGTGCCACCAGCAGAGAGTTTTATAGCAATCAGCCCCAGCATTTT
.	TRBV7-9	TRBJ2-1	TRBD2	CASSKTSGSSYNEQFF	TGTGCCAGCAGCAAGACTAGCGGGAGCTCCTACAATGAGCAGTTCTTC
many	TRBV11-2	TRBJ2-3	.	CASSLGGSTDTQYF	TGTGCCAGCAGCTTAGGGGGGAGCACAGATACGCAGTATTTT
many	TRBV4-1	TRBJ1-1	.	CASSLVPGLNTEAFF	TGCGCCAGCAGCCTCGTTCCGGGGCTGAACACTGAAGCTTTCTTT
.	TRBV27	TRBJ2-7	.	CASSPTGNQHHEQYF	TGTGCCAGCAGTCCCACCGGAAACCAGCACCACGAGCAGTACTTC
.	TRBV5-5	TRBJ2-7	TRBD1	CASSLRQGITYEQYF	TGTGCCAGCAGCCTAAGACAGGGAATCACCTACGAGCAGTACTTC
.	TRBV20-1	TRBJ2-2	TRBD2	CSASLQRGVTGELFF	TGCAGTGCTAGTCTCCAGCGGGGGGTAACCGGGGAGCTGTTTTTT
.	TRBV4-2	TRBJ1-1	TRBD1	CASSRETGRDTEAFF	TGTGCCAGCAGCCGGGAGACAGGGCGGGACACTGAAGCTTTCTTT
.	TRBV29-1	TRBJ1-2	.	CSVEAQLSTNYGYTF	TGCAGCGTTGAGGCACAGCTGTCCACAAACTATGGCTACACCTTC
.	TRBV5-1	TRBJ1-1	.	CASSLGAVGNTEAFF	TGCGCCAGCAGCTTGGGGGCTGTAGGGAACACTGAAGCTTTCTTT
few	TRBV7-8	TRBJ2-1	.	CASSKAASEQFF	TGTGCCAGCAGCAAAGCCGCGTCTGAGCAGTTCTTC
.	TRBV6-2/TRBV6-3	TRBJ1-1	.	CASSYSGQNAFF	TGTGCCAGCAGTTACTCGGGTCAGAACGCTTTCTTT
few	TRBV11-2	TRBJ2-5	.	CASSLDLKQETQYF	TGTGCCAGCAGCTTAGACCTCAAACAAGAGACCCAGTACTTC
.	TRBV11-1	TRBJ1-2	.	CASSLAAIPDYGYTF	TGTGCCAGCAGCTTAGCGGCAATCCCAGACTATGGCTACACCTTC
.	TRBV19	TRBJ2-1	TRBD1	CASSSGGQGLDEQFF	TGTGCCAGTAGTAGCGGGGGACAGGGACTGGATGAGCAGTTCTTC
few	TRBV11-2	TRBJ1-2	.	CASSLVGKPNYGYTF	TGTGCCAGCAGCTTAGTGGGCAAACCAAACTATGGCTACACCTTC
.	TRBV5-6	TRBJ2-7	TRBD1	CASSLGTGGISYEQYF	TGTGCCAGCAGCTTAGGGACAGGGGGTATCTCCTACGAGCAGTACTTC
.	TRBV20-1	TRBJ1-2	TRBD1	CSDDGQGVGYTF	TGCAGTGACGACGGGCAGGGGGTTGGCTACACCTTC
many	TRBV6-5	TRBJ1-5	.	CASSYSMGHFSNQPQHF	TGTGCCAGCAGTTACTCGATGGGACACTTTAGCAATCAGCCCCAGCATTTT
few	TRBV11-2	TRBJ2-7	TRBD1	CASSASFPGGMYEQYF	TGTGCCAGCAGCGCGTCATTCCCAGGGGGTATGTACGAGCAGTACTTC
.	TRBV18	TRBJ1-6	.	CASSPRAGSDSPLHF	TGTGCCAGCTCACCAAGGGCAGGGAGTGATTCACCCCTCCACTTT
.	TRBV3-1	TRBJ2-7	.	CASSARDGLYEQYF	TGTGCCAGCAGCGCCCGGGACGGTCTCTACGAGCAGTACTTC
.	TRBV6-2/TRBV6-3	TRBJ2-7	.	CASSGGPPRREQYF	TGTGCCAGCTCCGGAGGGCCTCCCCGCCGGGAGCAGTACTTC
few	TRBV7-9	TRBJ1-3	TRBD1	CASSPPDRVSGNTIYF	TGTGCCAGCAGCCCCCCGGACAGGGTTTCTGGAAACACCATATATTTT
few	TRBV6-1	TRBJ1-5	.	CASRTGLLSNQPQHF	TGTGCCAGCAGAACGGGACTCCTTAGCAATCAGCCCCAGCATTTT
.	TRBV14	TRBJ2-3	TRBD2	CASSPRASGSVDTQYF	TGTGCCAGCAGTCCCCGGGCTAGCGGATCCGTGGATACGCAGTATTTT
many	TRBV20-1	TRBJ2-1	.	CSAREPRTLYNNEQFF	TGCAGTGCTAGAGAGCCTAGGACCCTTTACAACAATGAGCAGTTCTTC
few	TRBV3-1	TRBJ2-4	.	CASSPTRMLKNIQYF	TGTGCCAGCAGCCCGACACGGATGCTTAAAAACATTCAGTACTTC
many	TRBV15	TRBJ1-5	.	CATSRVVRGDQPQHF	TGTGCCACCAGCAGAGTGGTTAGGGGGGATCAGCCCCAGCATTTT
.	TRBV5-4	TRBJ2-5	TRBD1	CASSLKGQELVETQYF	TGTGCCAGCAGCCTAAAGGGACAGGAGTTGGTGGAGACCCAGTACTTC
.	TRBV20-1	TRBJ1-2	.	CSAPGRTYGYTF	TGCAGTGCTCCGGGACGGACCTATGGCTACACCTTC
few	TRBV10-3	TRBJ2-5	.	CAISESSETQYF	TGTGCCATCAGTGAATCATCAGAGACCCAGTACTTC
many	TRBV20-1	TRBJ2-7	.	CSASASSYEQYF	TGCAGTGCTAGTGCCAGTAGCTACGAGCAGTACTTC
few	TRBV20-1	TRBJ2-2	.	CSARVVGRYTGELFF	TGCAGTGCTAGAGTCGTGGGGCGCTACACCGGGGAGCTGTTTTTT
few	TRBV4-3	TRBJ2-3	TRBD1	CASSPGQELTQYF	TGCGCCAGCAGCCCCGGACAGGAACTTACGCAGTATTTT
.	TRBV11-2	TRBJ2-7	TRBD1	CASSRQGQGAHEQYF	TGTGCCAGCAGCCGCCAGGGACAGGGGGCCCACGAGCAGTACTTC
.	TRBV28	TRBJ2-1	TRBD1	CASKQPGQLSEQFF	TGTGCCAGCAAACAACCGGGACAGCTTTCAGAGCAGTTCTTC
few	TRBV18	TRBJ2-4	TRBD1	CASSPRFAGTGSFQYF	TGTGCCAGCTCACCCCGCTTTGCCGGGACAGGGAGTTTTCAGTACTTC
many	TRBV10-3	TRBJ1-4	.	CAISSPGVEKLFF	TGTGCCATCAGCTCGCCAGGGGTCGAAAAACTGTTTTTT
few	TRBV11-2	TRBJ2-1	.	CASSPDGSGVRYNEQFF	TGTGCCAGCAGCCCCGACGGAAGCGGAGTTAGATACAATGAGCAGTTCTTC
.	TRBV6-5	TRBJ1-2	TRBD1	CASSSMTGGNGYTF	TGTGCCAGCAGTTCCATGACAGGGGGCAATGGCTACACCTTC
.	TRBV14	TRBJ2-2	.	CASSPRVGELFF	TGTGCCAGCAGCCCTCGAGTCGGGGAGCTGTTTTTT
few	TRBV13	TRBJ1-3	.	CASSSRTDPSGNTIYF	TGTGCCAGCAGCTCCAGGACAGACCCCTCTGGAAACACCATATATTTT
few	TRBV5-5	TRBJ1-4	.	CASSFKGGFGEKLFF	TGTGCCAGCAGCTTCAAAGGGGGATTCGGTGAAAAACTGTTTTTT